This section outlines one T cell receptor beta chain sequence together with its context. What it recognizes is unknown. The data originate from a study of blood T cells in healthy people across ages. Study-level information: With template switching, about one barcoded beta molecule was captured per two T cells.

Germline lookup yields CDR1 SNHLY and CDR2 FYNNEI. CDR3 length: 12 amino acids. Combining a sample-barcoded 5' primer with a J-beta primer mix, a second PCR ran for about 6 to 12 cycles. Sequencing recovered at least 2.5 million CDR3-containing paired-end reads from each sample. From the 5' RACE reads, TCRdb called clonotypes with MiXCR, one entry per CDR3 protein. The table records around 1.5 million distinct CDR3 sequences, approximately 40% of them present only once. Broader study findings: The study lacked donor CMV status, which possibly confounded expanded clonotype changes.

The rearrangement uses TRBV2 and TRBJ2-4; D possibly corresponds to TRBD2 (6 bases). The end of the DNA is better explained by TRBJ2-7, so the J call may be wrong. The receptor was isolated from a woman in her late teens or twenties in good health. Sequences were obtained from blood. The CDR3 DNA is TGTGCCAGCCAGCGGGTGAACTACGAGCAGTACTTC. It codes for CASQRVNYEQYF.